These T cell receptor beta chains were read from a single sample in a study of T cell responses to AZD1222 COVID-19 vaccine. Libraries were prepared by immunoSEQ multiplex PCR; TCRdb keeps only in-frame clonotypes and omits some of them. Among about 120,000 clones listed, almost 95% were seen once. The input for sequencing was peripheral blood, taken on day 0 of AZD1222 vaccination. The receptors were gathered from an adult in good health. Each CDR3 is given with its conserved first and last residue. The D gene is left open where the match is weak. Size values are once, few and many counts, or a class for expanded clones, and some rows have none.

TRBV30	.	TRBJ2-7	.	CAWSVSRSGFRDF	TGTGCCTGGAGTGTATCGAGGTCAGGGTTTCGGGACTTC
TRBV5-4	TRBD1	TRBJ1-1	.	CASSPPGQGRLTEAFF	TGTGCCAGCAGCCCCCCGGGACAGGGAAGATTAACTGAAGCTTTCTTT
TRBV7-2	.	TRBJ1-6	.	CASSPRAPTRSPLHF	TGTGCCAGCAGCCCGAGGGCCCCCACGCGTTCACCCCTCCACTTT
TRBV27	.	TRBJ2-7	.	CASTSSGYEQYF	TGTGCCAGCACCTCGAGTGGGTACGAGCAGTACTTC
TRBV18	.	TRBJ1-2	.	CASSIEGGGNYGYTF	TGTGCCAGCTCGATTGAAGGTGGGGGCAACTATGGCTACACCTTC
TRBV12-3/TRBV12-4	.	TRBJ1-6	.	CASSPGGSPLHF	TGTGCCAGCAGTCCTGGTGGTTCACCCCTCCACTTT
TRBV5-1	TRBD1	TRBJ1-1	.	CASSLLGRGATEAFF	TGCGCCAGCAGCTTGCTGGGCAGGGGGGCGACTGAAGCTTTCTTT
TRBV6-6	.	TRBJ2-5	.	CASSLDRFGETQYF	TGTGCCAGCAGTCTTGACAGGTTCGGCGAGACCCAGTACTTC
TRBV5-1	.	TRBJ1-1	.	CASSLAFVMNTEAFF	TGCGCCAGCAGCTTGGCGTTCGTCATGAACACTGAAGCTTTCTTT
TRBV18	TRBD1	TRBJ1-5	.	CASSPEQGGQPQHF	TGTGCCAGCTCACCAGAACAGGGGGGACAGCCCCAGCATTTT
TRBV7-3	TRBD1	TRBJ1-2	once	CASSPGTGVGYTF	TGTGCCAGCAGCCCAGGGACAGGGGTTGGCTACACCTTC
TRBV27	.	TRBJ1-1	once	CASSSLYQPLNTEAFF	TGTGCCAGCAGTTCCCTGTATCAGCCCCTGAACACTGAAGCTTTCTTT
TRBV6-1	TRBD1	TRBJ1-3	.	CASSADRAISGNTIYF	TGTGCCAGCAGTGCTGACAGGGCTATCTCTGGAAACACCATATATTTT
TRBV28	TRBD2	TRBJ2-1	.	CASSSRVAGGDEQFF	TGTGCCAGCAGTTCTAGGGTAGCGGGGGGTGATGAGCAGTTCTTC
TRBV6-2/TRBV6-3	TRBD2	TRBJ2-1	.	CASSLAGAYNEQFF	TGTGCCAGCAGTTTAGCGGGAGCCTACAATGAGCAGTTCTTC
TRBV30	TRBD1	TRBJ1-3	.	CAWSQGAIPGNTIYF	TGTGCCTGGAGCCAGGGGGCGATCCCTGGAAACACCATATATTTT
TRBV30	.	TRBJ1-6	.	CAWSPQGSPLHF	TGTGCCTGGAGCCCCCAAGGGTCACCCCTCCACTTT
TRBV3-1/TRBV3-2	.	TRBJ1-5	.	CASSAGNQGPQHF	TGTGCCAGCAGCGCGGGCAACCAGGGGCCCCAGCATTTT